Each of the 2 T cell receptor beta chains below was sequenced from the same sample in a study of cytomegalovirus exposure and HLA in healthy donors (dated 2017 in TCRdb). The library was generated by the immunoSEQ multiplex PCR assay. For the multiplex PCR, a mixture combining 60 forward primers for TCR Vbeta segments and 13 reverse primers for TCR Jbeta segments was used. The immuneACCESS repertoire file appears here via TCRdb, limited to in-frame rearrangements. These files lack a portion of the clones; in checked studies, under half of the deficit traces to unresolved V genes, and the cause of the others is not known. The sample table holds about 52,000 clones. 12% of the sample is held by the ten biggest clonotypes. Source material: PBMCs. The receptors stem from a woman aged 60-75 years in good health and CMV-seropositive.

Remarks on this clone: Relative to the germline gene, one junction end is altered; a read error may explain this. J is TRBJ2-3 and V is TRBV7-7, with TRBD1 identical over 9 bases. The CDR3 is 15 residues long. The V gene's germline CDR1 is SSHAT and CDR2 FNYEAQ (reference sequence). The CDR3: CASSSGQGYTDTQYF. The CDR3 DNA sequence: TGTGCTAGCAGCTCGGGACAGGGTTACACAGATACGCAGTATTTT.

V usage is TRBV7-2 and J usage is TRBJ2-7; D remains unclear. V was pared by 0 bases and J by 13 bases, with 16 bases between. Germline CDR1 reads SGHTA; CDR2 reads FQGNSA. This CDR3 contains 13 residues. The CDR3: CASSLAGHTSTYF. CDR3 nucleotide sequence: TGTGCCAGCAGCTTAGCTGGGCATACATCAACCTACTTC.